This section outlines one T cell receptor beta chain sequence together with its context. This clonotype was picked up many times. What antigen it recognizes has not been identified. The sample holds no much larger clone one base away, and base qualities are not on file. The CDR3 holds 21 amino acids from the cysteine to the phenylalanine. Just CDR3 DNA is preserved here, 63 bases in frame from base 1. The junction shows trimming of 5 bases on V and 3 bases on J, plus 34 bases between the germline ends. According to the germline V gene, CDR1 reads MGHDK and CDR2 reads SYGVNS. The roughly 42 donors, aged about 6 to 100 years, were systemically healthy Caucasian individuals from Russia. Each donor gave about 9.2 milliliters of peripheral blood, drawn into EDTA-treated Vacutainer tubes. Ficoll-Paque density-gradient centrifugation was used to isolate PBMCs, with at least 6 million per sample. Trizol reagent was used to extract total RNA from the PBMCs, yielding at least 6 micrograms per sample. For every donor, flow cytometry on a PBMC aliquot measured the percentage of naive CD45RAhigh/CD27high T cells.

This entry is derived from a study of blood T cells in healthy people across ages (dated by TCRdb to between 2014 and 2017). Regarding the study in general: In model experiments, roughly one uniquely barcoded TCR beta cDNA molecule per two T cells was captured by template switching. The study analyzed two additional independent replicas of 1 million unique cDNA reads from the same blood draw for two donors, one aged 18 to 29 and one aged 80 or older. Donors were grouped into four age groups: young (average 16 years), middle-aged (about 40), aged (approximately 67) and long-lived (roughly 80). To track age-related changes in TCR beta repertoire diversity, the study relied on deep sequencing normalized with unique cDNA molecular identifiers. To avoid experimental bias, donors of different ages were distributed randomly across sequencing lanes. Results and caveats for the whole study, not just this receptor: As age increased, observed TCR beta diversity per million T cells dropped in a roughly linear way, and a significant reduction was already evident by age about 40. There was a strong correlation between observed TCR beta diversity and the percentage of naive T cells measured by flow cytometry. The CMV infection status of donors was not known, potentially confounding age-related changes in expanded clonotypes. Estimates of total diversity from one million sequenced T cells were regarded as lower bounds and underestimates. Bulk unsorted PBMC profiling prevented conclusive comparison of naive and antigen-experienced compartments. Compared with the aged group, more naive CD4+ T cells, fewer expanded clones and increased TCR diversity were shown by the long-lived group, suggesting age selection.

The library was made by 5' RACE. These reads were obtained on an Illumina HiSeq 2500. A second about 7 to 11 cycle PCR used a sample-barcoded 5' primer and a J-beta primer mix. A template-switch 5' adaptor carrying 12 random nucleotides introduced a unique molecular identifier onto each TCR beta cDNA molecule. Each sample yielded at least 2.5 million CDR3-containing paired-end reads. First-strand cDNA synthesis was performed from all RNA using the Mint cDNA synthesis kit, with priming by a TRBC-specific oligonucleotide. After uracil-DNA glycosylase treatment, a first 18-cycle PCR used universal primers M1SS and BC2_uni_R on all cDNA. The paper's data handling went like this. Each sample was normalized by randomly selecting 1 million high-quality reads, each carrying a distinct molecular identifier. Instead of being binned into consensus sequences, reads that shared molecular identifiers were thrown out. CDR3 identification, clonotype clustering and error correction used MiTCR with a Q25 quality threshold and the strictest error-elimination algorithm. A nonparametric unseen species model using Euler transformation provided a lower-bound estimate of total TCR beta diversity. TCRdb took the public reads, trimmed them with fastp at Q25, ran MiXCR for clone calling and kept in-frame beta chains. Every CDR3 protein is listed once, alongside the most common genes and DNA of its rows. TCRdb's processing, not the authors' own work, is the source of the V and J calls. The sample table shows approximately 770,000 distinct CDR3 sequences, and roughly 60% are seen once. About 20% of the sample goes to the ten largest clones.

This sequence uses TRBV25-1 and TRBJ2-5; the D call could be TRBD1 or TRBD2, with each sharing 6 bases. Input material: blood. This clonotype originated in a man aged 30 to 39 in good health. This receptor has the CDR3 CASSLGGRAVLEELEEETQYF. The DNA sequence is TGTGCCAGCAGTCTGGGGGGCAGGGCGGTTCTAGAGGAGTTAGAAGAAGAGACCCAGTACTTC.